This T cell receptor (beta chain) derives from a study of blood T cell repertoires in COVID-19 (dated by TCRdb to 2018 to 2020). Background for the entire study: Samples from collaborators originated in the United States, Italy and Spain and spanned both the acute and convalescent phases of COVID-19. The prospective study material was composed of cDNA or gDNA derived from T cells, B-cell-depleted T cells, or PBMCs. Subjects who had been exposed to COVID-19, were actively infected with it, or had recovered from it provided the deeply sampled blood TCRbeta repertoires that made up the dataset. A freely available public database, intended as a resource for researchers studying the immune response to SARS-CoV-2, is where the repertoires were released. Samples were obtained from the ongoing ImmuneRACE study (first 160 participants) and from about 1,300 subjects provided by 6 global collaborators. A de-identified subject ID, COVID-19 status, age in years and sex were almost always included in the sample metadata. Where HLA class I and class II types were available, the types were taken from metadata supplied by the sample provider, not from assay-based typing.

The CDR3, cysteine through phenylalanine, is 16 amino acids long. Just CDR3 DNA is preserved here, 48 bases in frame from base 1. Here V drops 5 bases and J drops 4 bases, and the junction holds 6 bases not matched to any gene. CDR1 SGHVS and CDR2 FNYEAQ were looked up in the germline V gene. The immunoSEQ Assay, a bias-controlled multiplex PCR, was used to amplify TCRbeta CDR3 regions from genomic DNA. Turning to the authors' computational methods: Nucleated cell counts per sample were estimated from amplification of reference gene primers within the assay. To quantify the absolute abundance of each unique TCRbeta CDR3 rearrangement, sequence reads were collapsed and filtered. For each sample, productive Simpson clonality was calculated as the square root of Simpson's diversity index over productive rearrangements. This immuneACCESS table, as held by TCRdb, lists in-frame sequences with V and J called but not all clones. Of the missing ones, under half trace to an unresolved V gene in checked studies; the others have no known cause. V, J and clone size derive from that table, while D and trimming were established from the DNA sequence. The sample table holds tens of thousands of clones, of which roughly nine tenths were seen once. In total, the top ten clones hold 8% to 9% of the sample.

Points the paper makes about the study in general: Clinical and demographic metadata were provided uncurated, with the amount varying by source and participant.

Notes on this clone: Its antigen is unknown. No qualities accompany the bases; no much larger clone lies one base away.

Collaborating institutions collected whole blood in K2EDTA tubes following their own protocols. For TCRbeta analysis, collaborators shipped samples in one of three forms: frozen whole blood, isolated PBMCs, or DNA extracted from either of those sample types. What was sequenced was peripheral blood. Recombination linked TRBV7-6 to TRBJ2-3, with TRBD2 identical over 13 junction bases. The TCR sequence derives from a woman aged 70-85 years with active COVID-19. The DNA sequence follows: TGTGCCAGCAGCCGACTAGCGGGAGGTTGGGCAGATACGCAGTATTTT. Its protein product is CASSRLAGGWADTQYF.